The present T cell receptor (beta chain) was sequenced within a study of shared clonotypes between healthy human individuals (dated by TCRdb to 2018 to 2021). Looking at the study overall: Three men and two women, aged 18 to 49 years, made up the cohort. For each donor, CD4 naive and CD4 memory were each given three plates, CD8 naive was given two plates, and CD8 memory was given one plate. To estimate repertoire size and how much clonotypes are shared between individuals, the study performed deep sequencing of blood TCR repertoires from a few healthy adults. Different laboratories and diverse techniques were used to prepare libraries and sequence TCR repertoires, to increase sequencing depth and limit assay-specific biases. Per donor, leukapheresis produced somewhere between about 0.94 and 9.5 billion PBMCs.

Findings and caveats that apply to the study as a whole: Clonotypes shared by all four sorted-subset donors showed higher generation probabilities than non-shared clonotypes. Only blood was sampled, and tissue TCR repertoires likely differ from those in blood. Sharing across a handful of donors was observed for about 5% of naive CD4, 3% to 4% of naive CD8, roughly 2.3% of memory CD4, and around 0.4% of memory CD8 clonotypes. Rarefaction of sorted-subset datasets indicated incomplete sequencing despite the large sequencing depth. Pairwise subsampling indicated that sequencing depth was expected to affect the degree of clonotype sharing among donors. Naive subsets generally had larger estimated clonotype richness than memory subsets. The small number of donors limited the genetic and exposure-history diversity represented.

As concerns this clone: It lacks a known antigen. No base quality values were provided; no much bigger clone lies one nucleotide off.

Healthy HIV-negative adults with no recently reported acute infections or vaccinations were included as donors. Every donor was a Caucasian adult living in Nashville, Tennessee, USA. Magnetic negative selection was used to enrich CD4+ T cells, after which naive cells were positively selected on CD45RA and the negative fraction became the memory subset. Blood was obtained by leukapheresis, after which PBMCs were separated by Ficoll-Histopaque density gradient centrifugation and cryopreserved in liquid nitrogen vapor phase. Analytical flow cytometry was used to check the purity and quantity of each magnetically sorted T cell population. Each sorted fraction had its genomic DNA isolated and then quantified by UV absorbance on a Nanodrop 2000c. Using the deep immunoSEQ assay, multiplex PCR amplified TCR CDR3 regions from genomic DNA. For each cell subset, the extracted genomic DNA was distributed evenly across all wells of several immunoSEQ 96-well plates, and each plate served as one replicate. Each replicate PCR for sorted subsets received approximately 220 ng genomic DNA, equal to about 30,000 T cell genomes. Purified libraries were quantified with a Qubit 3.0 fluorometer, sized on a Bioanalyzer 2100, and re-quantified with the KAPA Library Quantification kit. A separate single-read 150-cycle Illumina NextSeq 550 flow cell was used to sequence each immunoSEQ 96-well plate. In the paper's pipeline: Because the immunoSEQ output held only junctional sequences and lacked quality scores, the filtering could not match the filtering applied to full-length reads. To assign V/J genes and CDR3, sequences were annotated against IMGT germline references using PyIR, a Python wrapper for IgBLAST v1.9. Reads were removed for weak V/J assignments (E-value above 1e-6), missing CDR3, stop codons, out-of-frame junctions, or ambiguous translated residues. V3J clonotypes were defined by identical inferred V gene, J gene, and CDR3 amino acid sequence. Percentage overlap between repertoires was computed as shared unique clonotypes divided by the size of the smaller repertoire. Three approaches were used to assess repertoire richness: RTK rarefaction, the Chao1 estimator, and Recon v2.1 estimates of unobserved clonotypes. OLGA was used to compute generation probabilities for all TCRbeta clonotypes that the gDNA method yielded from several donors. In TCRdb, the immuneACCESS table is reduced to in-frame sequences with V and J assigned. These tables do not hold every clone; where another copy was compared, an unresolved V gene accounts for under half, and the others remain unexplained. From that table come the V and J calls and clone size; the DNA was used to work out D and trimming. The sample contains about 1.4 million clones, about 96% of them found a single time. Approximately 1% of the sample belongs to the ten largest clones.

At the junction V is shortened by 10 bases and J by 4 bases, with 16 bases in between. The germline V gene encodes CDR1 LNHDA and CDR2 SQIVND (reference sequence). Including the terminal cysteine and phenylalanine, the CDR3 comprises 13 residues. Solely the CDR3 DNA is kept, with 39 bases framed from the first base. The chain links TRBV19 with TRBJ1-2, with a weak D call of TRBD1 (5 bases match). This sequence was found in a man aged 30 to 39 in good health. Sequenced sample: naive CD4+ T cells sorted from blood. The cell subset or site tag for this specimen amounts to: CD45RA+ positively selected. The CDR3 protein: CATKRQPSYGYTF. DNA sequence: TGTGCCACCAAGCGACAGCCCAGCTATGGCTACACCTTC.